The rows below give T cell receptor beta chains drawn from one sample of a study of regulatory T cells in long-lasting Graves disease. TCRdb called the multiplex PCR reads again in MiXCR, with one record for every CDR3 protein. This table holds 350,000 to 500,000 distinct CDR3 sequences, roughly 21% found once. Material: peripheral blood mononuclear cells (PBMCs), obtained when the disease was refractory, from a patient treated with antithyroid drugs. The receptors shown here come from a female donor with Graves disease. The CDR3 runs from the conserved cysteine through the conserved F or W. D genes are given only for firm matches. Clone size is stated in some rows and not others, as once, few, many or a class when expanded.

many	TRBV2	TRBJ2-7	TRBD2	TGTGCCAGCCGGGGACTAGCGGGAGAGTGGCGGAACGAGCAGTACTTC	CASRGLAGEWRNEQYF
few	TRBV20-1	TRBJ2-5	NA	TGCAGTGCTGATCGGGGGAAGACCCAGTACTTC	CSADRGKTQYF
few	TRBV12-3/TRBV12-4	TRBJ1-3	NA	TGTGCCAGCAGTTCACAGGGACGGCAGAGAAACACCATATATTTT	CASSSQGRQRNTIYF
few	TRBV27	TRBJ2-2	TRBD2	TGTGCCAGCAGTCGGACTAGCGGGACTTTGAACACCGGGGAGCTGTTTTTT	CASSRTSGTLNTGELFF
NA	TRBV19	TRBJ2-1	NA	TGTGCCAGTAGTAGCGGAGACTCCTACAATGAGCAGTTCTTC	CASSSGDSYNEQFF
few	TRBV10-3	TRBJ2-2	TRBD2	TGTGCCATCAGCTGGACTAGCGGGCGGAACACCGGGGAGCTGTTTTTT	CAISWTSGRNTGELFF
many	TRBV2	TRBJ2-2	TRBD2	TGTGCCAGCAGGGGACTAGCGGGAGCCGGGGAGCTGTTTTTT	CASRGLAGAGELFF
many	TRBV20-1	TRBJ2-5	TRBD1	TGCAGTGCTAGACAGGGGGCTGAAGAGACCCAGTACTTC	CSARQGAEETQYF
NA	TRBV5-1	TRBJ1-4	NA	TGCGCCAGCAGCCCTGGCGGCAGCCTAATTAATGAAAAACTGTTTTTT	CASSPGGSLINEKLFF
NA	TRBV2	TRBJ1-2	TRBD1	TGTGCCAGCAGTTTTTCCGGGACAGGGAGCTATGGCTACACCTTC	CASSFSGTGSYGYTF
many	TRBV2	TRBJ2-5	TRBD2	TGTGCCAGCATCCCGACTAGCGGGAGTGAGACCCAGTACTTC	CASIPTSGSETQYF
NA	TRBV20-1	TRBJ2-7	TRBD2	TGCAGTGCGTGGACTAGCGAAAACTCCTACGAGCAGTACTTC	CSAWTSENSYEQYF
many	TRBV18	TRBJ1-1	NA	TGTGCCAGCTCACCAGCGGGGTCTGAAGCTTTCTTT	CASSPAGSEAFF
many	TRBV28	TRBJ1-4	NA	TGTGCCAGCAGTAGCTGGACCGACCCCCGAGGTCTGTTTTTT	CASSSWTDPRGLFF
few	TRBV19	TRBJ2-2	TRBD1	TGTGCCAGTAGGACGGCGACAGGGGAAACCGGGGAGCTGTTTTTT	CASRTATGETGELFF
NA	TRBV6-5	TRBJ1-1	TRBD1	TGTGCCAGCAGTTACGACAGGGGCCTTCCTGAAGCTTTCTTT	CASSYDRGLPEAFF
many	TRBV6-2/TRBV6-3	TRBJ1-2	NA	TGTGCCAGCAGTGACGGATACTATGGCTACACCTTC	CASSDGYYGYTF
many	TRBV28	TRBJ1-1	NA	TGTGCCAGCGGGGCGGGACAACGATACACTGAAGCTTTCTTT	CASGAGQRYTEAFF
many	TRBV24-1	TRBJ2-2	NA	TGTGCCACCAGTGACCTTCGTGCGAACACCGGGGAGCTGTTTTTT	CATSDLRANTGELFF
NA	TRBV7-9	TRBJ2-2	TRBD2	TGTGCCAGCAGATACCTCGGACTAGCGGACAACACCGGGGAGCTGTTTTTT	CASRYLGLADNTGELFF
NA	TRBV19	TRBJ1-1	NA	TGTGCCAGTACTCAAGGAGGGGGAACTGAAGCTTTCTTT	CASTQGGGTEAFF
NA	TRBV28	TRBJ2-7	TRBD1	TGTGCCAGCAGGCCCAGACAGGGGTACGAGCAGTACTTC	CASRPRQGYEQYF
many	TRBV2	TRBJ1-1	TRBD1	TGTGCCAGCAGTGAAAGGGACAGGGGGCCTGAAGCTTTCTTT	CASSERDRGPEAFF
many	TRBV12-3/TRBV12-4	TRBJ1-2	NA	TGTGCCAGCAGCCCTGGGGCTAACTATGGCTACACCTTC	CASSPGANYGYTF
many	TRBV5-1	TRBJ1-1	NA	TGCGCCAGCAGCTTGACGGACAGCATGAACACTGAAGCTTTCTTT	CASSLTDSMNTEAFF
few	TRBV11-2	TRBJ2-7	TRBD2	TGTGCCAGCAGCACATACCCCACTCTAGCGGGAGAGCTCAGAGACGAGCAGTACTTC	CASSTYPTLAGELRDEQYF
few	TRBV13	TRBJ2-1	NA	TGTGCCAGCAGCCCAGAGGTAGGAGGGAATGAGCAGTTCTTC	CASSPEVGGNEQFF
many	TRBV27	TRBJ2-7	TRBD1	TGTGCCAGCAGTTTGGCGGGGACAGGTGTTTACGCGGAGCAGTACTTC	CASSLAGTGVYAEQYF